This TCR beta chain was sequenced during a study of blood T cell repertoires in COVID-19. Across the whole study: Spain, Italy and the United States supplied samples that represented acute and convalescent COVID-19. The analysed material was cDNA or gDNA that came from T cells, B-cell-depleted T cells, or PBMCs.

Per the germline V gene, CDR1 is MNHNS and CDR2 is SASEGT. Trimming removed 3 bases from V and 3 bases from J; junction bases left unmatched: 5. The CDR3 runs to 15 residues. Original processing methods: The assay estimated nucleated cells by amplifying reference gene primers. Only in-frame clones appear in the TCRdb table, and some are missing; sequencing was by immunoSEQ multiplex PCR. V and J calls and clone size are those listed in that table; D and trimming were worked out from the DNA. The table lists approximately 160,000 clones, around 85% of them singletons. The sequence derives from a woman in her seventies with acute or convalescent COVID-19. The chain has TRBV6-1 and TRBJ2-7; 10 bases are a match to TRBD2. The sequencing sample was made of peripheral blood. The CDR3 loop is CASSERTSGHYEQYF. CDR3 DNA sequence: TGTGCCAGCAGTGAGCGGACTAGCGGACACTACGAGCAGTACTTC.